Listed below are T cell receptor beta chains from one sample, sequenced in a study of cytomegalovirus exposure and HLA in healthy donors. TCRdb's copy holds only in-frame clones and misses some; the assay was immunoSEQ multiplex PCR. The sample includes under 200,000 clones, around 75% of them seen just once. The specimen sequenced was PBMCs. Receptors originate from a middle-aged woman in good health and CMV-seropositive. CDR3s include the opening cysteine and the closing phenylalanine or tryptophan. The order of the fields is J gene, clone size, D gene, CDR3 length, V gene, CDR3 DNA, CDR3 protein. A D gene is named only where the DNA matches it firmly. The size entry is marked missing in some rows and otherwise reads once, few, many or a size class.

TRBJ2-1,few,TRBD2,15,TRBV9,TGTGCCAGCAGCGCCGTACTAGCGGGAGCGAGGGAGCAGTTCTTC,CASSAVLAGAREQFF
TRBJ1-5,NA,NA,12,TRBV28,TGTGCCAGCAATCCGAACTTGAAGCCCCAGCATTTT,CASNPNLKPQHF
TRBJ1-1,NA,NA,12,TRBV30,TGTGCCTGGAGTGTTGGTCAGTGTGGCGCTTTCTTT,CAWSVGQCGAFF
TRBJ2-2,NA,NA,13,TRBV29-1,TGCAGCGTGGGTACTAGAAGCACCGGGGAGCTGTTTTTT,CSVGTRSTGELFF
TRBJ1-2,NA,NA,13,TRBV29-1,TGCAGCGTTGAGCGGGCACAGGGTAATGGCTACACCTTC,CSVERAQGNGYTF
TRBJ2-7,NA,TRBD2,16,TRBV30,TGTGCCTGGAGTGTTGTGGGACTACGTTTTTCCTACGAGCAGTACTTC,CAWSVVGLRFSYEQYF
TRBJ2-2,NA,TRBD2,17,TRBV19,TGTGCCAGTAGAACAAGTCGGACTAGCGGGATGAGCGGGGAGCTGTTTTTT,CASRTSRTSGMSGELFF
TRBJ2-3,NA,TRBD2,14,TRBV7-2,TGTGCCAGCAGACATAGCGGGAGAGTAGATACGCAGTATTTT,CASRHSGRVDTQYF
TRBJ1-1,NA,NA,15,TRBV11-3,TGTGCCAGCACCCTTAGCGGGCAGGGGCCCACTGAAGCTTTCTTT,CASTLSGQGPTEAFF
TRBJ2-5,NA,NA,13,TRBV7-7,TGTGCTAGCAGCTCGGGGATAGGGGAGACCCAGTACTTC,CASSSGIGETQYF
TRBJ1-5,NA,NA,15,TRBV19,TGTGCCAGTAGACTGCTATACAGACATAATCAGCCCCAGCATTTT,CASRLLYRHNQPQHF
TRBJ1-2,NA,NA,13,TRBV30,TGTGCCTGGAGTATTACAGGGCCCGATGGCTACACCTTC,CAWSITGPDGYTF
TRBJ2-3,NA,TRBD1,15,TRBV19,TGTGCCAGCGCCTCCCCGGGACAGGGACAAGATACGCAGTATTTT,CASASPGQGQDTQYF
TRBJ2-7,NA,NA,15,TRBV7-6,TGTGCCAGCAGCCCCCAAGGAGGGAACCTCTACGAGCAGTACTTC,CASSPQGGNLYEQYF
TRBJ2-7,NA,TRBD2,15,TRBV4-3,TGCGCCAGCAGCCAAGGACTAGCAGAATTCTACGAGCAGTACTTC,CASSQGLAEFYEQYF
TRBJ2-1,NA,NA,13,TRBV18,TGTGCCAGCTCGGGCCAGGAAACAAATGAGCAGTTCTTC,CASSGQETNEQFF
TRBJ2-7,NA,TRBD2,16,TRBV6-6,TGTGCCAGCAGTTACTCGAGCGGGAAGAGATCCTACGAGCAGTACTTC,CASSYSSGKRSYEQYF
TRBJ2-7,few,NA,13,TRBV14,TGTGCCAGCAGCCTTTATCAGGGGGGCGAGCAGTACTTC,CASSLYQGGEQYF
TRBJ1-1,NA,NA,13,TRBV6-5,TGTGCCAGCAGTGAATGGCCCTACACTGAAGCTTTCTTT,CASSEWPYTEAFF
TRBJ2-1,NA,TRBD2,15,TRBV2,TGTGCCAGCAGTGCCGGGACTAGCGCCAACAATGAGCAGTTCTTC,CASSAGTSANNEQFF
TRBJ2-7,NA,TRBD1,15,TRBV6-5,TGTGCCAGCAGGGGACAGGGGGAATTGCGGGGCGAGCAGTACTTC,CASRGQGELRGEQYF
TRBJ1-5,NA,NA,12,TRBV7-3,TGTGCCAGCAGCTTAGAGGGTCAGCCCCAGCATTTT,CASSLEGQPQHF
TRBJ2-1,once,NA,13,TRBV21-1,TGTGCCAGCAATAGCGGGAGGGATAATGAGCAGTTCTTC,CASNSGRDNEQFF
TRBJ2-2,NA,NA,14,TRBV4-3,TGCGCCAGCAGCCAAGATCTTAACACCGGGGAGCTGTTTTTT,CASSQDLNTGELFF
TRBJ1-2,NA,NA,13,TRBV7-9,TGTGCCAGCAGCTTGCAGGGCGAAGGGGGCTACACCTTC,CASSLQGEGGYTF
TRBJ1-2,NA,NA,14,TRBV6-6,TGTGCCAGCAAGAGGGCGGATCAGGACTATGGCTACACCTTC,CASKRADQDYGYTF
TRBJ2-7,NA,TRBD1,15,TRBV28,TGTGCCAGCAGTATCCCCGGGACAGGGAGCTACGAGCAGTACTTC,CASSIPGTGSYEQYF
TRBJ2-2,once,NA,15,TRBV5-1,TGCGCCAGCAGCCTACAGGGAATGAACACCGGGGAGCTGTTTTTT,CASSLQGMNTGELFF
TRBJ2-1,NA,NA,16,TRBV5-1,TGCGCCAGCAGCTTGGCGCAGGGCCCGGTCTACAATGAGCAGTTCTTC,CASSLAQGPVYNEQFF
TRBJ1-3,NA,NA,15,TRBV13,TGTGCCAGCAGCTTGGAAAGGAGGGATAGAAACACCATATATTTT,CASSLERRDRNTIYF
TRBJ2-7,NA,NA,17,TRBV15,TGTGCCACCAGCAGATCGGGGGACTTTTCATACTCCTACGAGCAGTACTTC,CATSRSGDFSYSYEQYF
TRBJ1-4,NA,NA,14,TRBV6-1,TGTGCCAGCAGGGAGGGGTACGGTAATGAAAAACTGTTTTTT,CASREGYGNEKLFF
TRBJ2-2,NA,NA,16,TRBV5-1,TGCGCCAGCAGCTGGCCGGGAAACTCGGACACCGGGGAGCTGTTTTTT,CASSWPGNSDTGELFF
TRBJ1-5,few,NA,14,TRBV6-4,TGTGCCAGCAGCCCTGAGGTGTTCCATCAGCCCCAGCATTTT,CASSPEVFHQPQHF
TRBJ2-7,NA,NA,15,TRBV27,TGTGCCAGCAGCCGAGGGTGGCTAGGCCTTGGGGAGCAGTACTTC,CASSRGWLGLGEQYF
TRBJ1-3,NA,TRBD1,13,TRBV10-3,TGTGCCACCGCCGGGACAGCCGGAAACACCATATATTTT,CATAGTAGNTIYF
TRBJ1-3,NA,NA,17,TRBV18,TGTGCCAGCTCACCAAATCTCTTGGGGGCCTCTGGAAACACCATATATTTT,CASSPNLLGASGNTIYF
TRBJ1-1,NA,NA,17,TRBV7-2,TGTGCCAGCACCCGACCGGGACAAAGACGGATGAACACTGAAGCTTTCTTT,CASTRPGQRRMNTEAFF
TRBJ2-3,NA,NA,13,TRBV4-2,TGTGCCAGCAGCCAAGATCGGGGAGATACGCAGTATTTT,CASSQDRGDTQYF
TRBJ1-1,NA,NA,14,TRBV5-1,TGCGCCAGCAGCTTGAGGATGGGGGGAGGTGAAGCTTTCTTT,CASSLRMGGGEAFF
TRBJ2-7,NA,NA,16,TRBV5-1,TGCGCCAGCAGCACTACAAGAGTGAGGGTCTTCTACGGGCAGTACTTC,CASSTTRVRVFYGQYF
TRBJ2-7,NA,TRBD1,15,TRBV28,TGTGCCAGCACTTTAGTAGGACAGGTCCTCGGCGAGCAGTACTTC,CASTLVGQVLGEQYF
TRBJ2-6,NA,NA,16,TRBV19,TGTGCCAGTAGTACCTCACAGGGCTCTGGGGCCAACGTCCTGACTTTC,CASSTSQGSGANVLTF
TRBJ1-2,NA,TRBD1,16,TRBV27,TGTGCCAGCAGTCGCTCCGGGACAGGGGGATTGTGGGGCTACACCTTC,CASSRSGTGGLWGYTF
TRBJ2-3,NA,TRBD2,15,TRBV7-6,TGTGCCAGCAGCCTGGGACTAGCGGGAGGTGATACGCAGTATTTT,CASSLGLAGGDTQYF
TRBJ1-1,few,TRBD1,15,TRBV6-1,TGTGCCAGCAGAAACACTGGACAGGGACGAACTGAAGCTTTCTTT,CASRNTGQGRTEAFF
TRBJ2-7,NA,NA,15,TRBV7-2,TGTGCCAGCAGCTTAGCGGTAGGGGACTCCTACGAGCAGTACTTC,CASSLAVGDSYEQYF
TRBJ1-5,NA,NA,15,TRBV30,TGTGCCTGGAGTCCTTGGGGGGGTCAAGATCAGCCCCAGCATTTT,CAWSPWGGQDQPQHF
TRBJ2-1,few,TRBD2,16,TRBV6-1,TGTGCCAGCAGTGATTTTAGCGGGAGCTCCTACAATGAGCAGTTCTTC,CASSDFSGSSYNEQFF
TRBJ2-7,NA,NA,13,TRBV19,TGTGCCAGTAGAAACAAGGGAGCCTACGAGCAGTACTTC,CASRNKGAYEQYF
TRBJ2-7,NA,TRBD2,17,TRBV7-2,TGTGCCAGCAGCTTCCCCTTATTGGGACTAAGTGGCTACGAGCAGTACTTC,CASSFPLLGLSGYEQYF
TRBJ2-1,NA,TRBD1,14,TRBV7-8,TGTGCCAGCAGCCCGCGACAGGGTTGGGATGAGCAGTTCTTC,CASSPRQGWDEQFF
TRBJ1-2,NA,TRBD1,15,TRBV7-9,TGTGCCAGCAGTTCACAGGGGGCGGGCTCCTATGGCTACACCTTC,CASSSQGAGSYGYTF
TRBJ2-1,few,TRBD2,16,TRBV4-2,TGTGCCAGCAGCTATGTCGGGACTAGCGGGATCAATGAGCAGTTCTTC,CASSYVGTSGINEQFF
TRBJ2-4,NA,TRBD1,15,TRBV7-2,TGTGCCAGCAGCGACCAGCGACAGGGAGCAAACATTCAGTACTTC,CASSDQRQGANIQYF
TRBJ2-7,few,NA,17,TRBV28,TGTGCCAGCAGTTCCCCATTTAGGAGACTGGCGTTCGACGAGCAGTACTTC,CASSSPFRRLAFDEQYF